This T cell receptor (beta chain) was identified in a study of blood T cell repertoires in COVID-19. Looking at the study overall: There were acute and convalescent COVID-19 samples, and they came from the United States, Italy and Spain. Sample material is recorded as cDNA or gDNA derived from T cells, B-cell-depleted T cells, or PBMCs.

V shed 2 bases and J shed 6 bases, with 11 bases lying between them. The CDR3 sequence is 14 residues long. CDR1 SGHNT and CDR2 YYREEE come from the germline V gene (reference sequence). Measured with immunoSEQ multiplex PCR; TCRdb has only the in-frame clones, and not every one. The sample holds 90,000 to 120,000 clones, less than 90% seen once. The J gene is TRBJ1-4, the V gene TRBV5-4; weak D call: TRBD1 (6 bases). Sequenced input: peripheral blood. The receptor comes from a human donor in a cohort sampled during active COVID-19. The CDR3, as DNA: TGTGCCAGCAGCTTAAGGGGGTTGGATGAAAAACTGTTTTTT. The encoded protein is CASSLRGLDEKLFF.